This is a list of T cell receptor beta chains from one sample in a study of cytomegalovirus exposure and HLA in healthy donors. TCRdb's table, derived via immunoSEQ multiplex PCR, lists solely in-frame clones and lacks some. Here the sample spans about 140,000 clones, about four fifths being singletons. Sequencing was performed on PBMCs. The receptors shown here come from a woman in her twenties or thirties in good health and CMV-seronegative. Each CDR3 is given with its conserved first and last residue. Each record gives: V gene, D gene, CDR3 length, J gene, clone size, CDR3 DNA, CDR3 protein. A D gene is named only where the DNA matches it firmly. Size is stated for part of the rows, as once, few or many counts, or as a class when the clone is expanded.

v_gene: TRBV18; d_gene: .; len: 13; j_gene: TRBJ2-7; abundance: .; CDR3nt: TGTGCCAGCTCACTTAACCAGGGTTACCCTTTGTACTTC; CDR3aa: CASSLNQGYPLYF
v_gene: TRBV29-1; d_gene: TRBD1; len: 15; j_gene: TRBJ1-1; abundance: .; CDR3nt: TGCAGTGCGGACAGGCTGGAGGGACCAAGGCCTGAAGCTTTCTTT; CDR3aa: CSADRLEGPRPEAFF
v_gene: TRBV19; d_gene: TRBD1; len: 16; j_gene: TRBJ1-2; abundance: .; CDR3nt: TGTGCCAGCCGCGGGACAGGGCCAGTTAAGGACTATGGCTACACCTTC; CDR3aa: CASRGTGPVKDYGYTF
v_gene: TRBV5-4; d_gene: TRBD2; len: 17; j_gene: TRBJ2-7; abundance: .; CDR3nt: TGTGCCAGCAGCTTGGTGCCGACTAGCGGGGGAACCTACGAGCAGTACTTC; CDR3aa: CASSLVPTSGGTYEQYF
v_gene: TRBV2; d_gene: .; len: 16; j_gene: TRBJ2-2; abundance: .; CDR3nt: TGTGCCAGCACCACCGAGGCCGGACTGAACACCGGGGAGCTGTTTTTT; CDR3aa: CASTTEAGLNTGELFF
v_gene: TRBV6-6; d_gene: .; len: 13; j_gene: TRBJ2-5; abundance: .; CDR3nt: TGTGCCAGCACCTACTGGGGGGAAGAGACCCAGTACTTC; CDR3aa: CASTYWGEETQYF
v_gene: TRBV11-2; d_gene: .; len: 13; j_gene: TRBJ1-1; abundance: .; CDR3nt: TGTGCCAGCACTCCCCGGGGGGACACTGAAGCTTTCTTT; CDR3aa: CASTPRGDTEAFF
v_gene: TRBV7-8; d_gene: TRBD2; len: 16; j_gene: TRBJ2-7; abundance: .; CDR3nt: TGTGCCAGCAGCCCTCGCGGGGGGCAAGGGGGCTACGAGCAGTACTTC; CDR3aa: CASSPRGGQGGYEQYF
v_gene: TRBV7-8; d_gene: TRBD1; len: 16; j_gene: TRBJ2-6; abundance: few; CDR3nt: TGTGCCAGCAGCGCCCGGGACAGCTCTGGGGCCAACGTCCTGACTTTC; CDR3aa: CASSARDSSGANVLTF
v_gene: TRBV2; d_gene: .; len: 13; j_gene: TRBJ2-1; abundance: .; CDR3nt: TGTGCCAGCAGGCCCCAACAGAACAATGAGCAGTTCTTC; CDR3aa: CASRPQQNNEQFF
v_gene: TRBV13; d_gene: TRBD1; len: 13; j_gene: TRBJ1-2; abundance: few; CDR3nt: TGTGCCAGCAGCCAAGGGACAGGGGATGGCTACACCTTC; CDR3aa: CASSQGTGDGYTF
v_gene: TRBV6-1; d_gene: .; len: 13; j_gene: TRBJ1-2; abundance: few; CDR3nt: TGTGCCAGCAACCTAGGGGGATACTATGGCTACACCTTC; CDR3aa: CASNLGGYYGYTF
v_gene: TRBV10-3; d_gene: .; len: 15; j_gene: TRBJ1-2; abundance: .; CDR3nt: TGTGCCATCAGTGACCGGGAACAGGGCAGCTATGGCTACACCTTC; CDR3aa: CAISDREQGSYGYTF
v_gene: TRBV18; d_gene: TRBD2; len: 14; j_gene: TRBJ2-1; abundance: .; CDR3nt: TGTGCCAGCTCACCATTAGCGGGGGAAAATGAGCAGTTCTTC; CDR3aa: CASSPLAGENEQFF
v_gene: TRBV18; d_gene: TRBD1; len: 17; j_gene: TRBJ2-2; abundance: many; CDR3nt: TGTGCCAGCTCACCTACAGGGGCTCGCTTGAACACCGGGGAGCTGTTTTTT; CDR3aa: CASSPTGARLNTGELFF
v_gene: TRBV5-1; d_gene: .; len: 14; j_gene: TRBJ2-1; abundance: .; CDR3nt: TGCGCCAGCAGCCCGGACACCTCCTACAATGAGCAGTTCTTC; CDR3aa: CASSPDTSYNEQFF
v_gene: TRBV5-1; d_gene: TRBD1; len: 15; j_gene: TRBJ1-3; abundance: .; CDR3nt: TGCGCCAGCAGCTTGGGGACAGGGCTTGGAAACACCATATATTTT; CDR3aa: CASSLGTGLGNTIYF
v_gene: TRBV30; d_gene: .; len: 12; j_gene: TRBJ2-7; abundance: .; CDR3nt: TGTGCCTGGAGTTGGGGGGCCTACGAGCAGTACTTC; CDR3aa: CAWSWGAYEQYF
v_gene: TRBV5-6; d_gene: TRBD1; len: 16; j_gene: TRBJ1-5; abundance: once; CDR3nt: TGTGCCAGCAGCAGGGGACAGGGAGATAGCAATCAGCCCCAGCATTTT; CDR3aa: CASSRGQGDSNQPQHF
v_gene: TRBV5-1; d_gene: TRBD1; len: 19; j_gene: TRBJ1-3; abundance: .; CDR3nt: TGCGCCAGCAGCTTGGGCCGGACAGGGGGCACCATCTCTGGAAACACCATATATTTT; CDR3aa: CASSLGRTGGTISGNTIYF
v_gene: TRBV5-1; d_gene: TRBD1; len: 13; j_gene: TRBJ2-7; abundance: few; CDR3nt: TGCGCCAGCAGCCCGACAGGGTATGGAGAGCAGTACTTC; CDR3aa: CASSPTGYGEQYF
v_gene: TRBV5-1; d_gene: .; len: 14; j_gene: TRBJ1-1; abundance: .; CDR3nt: TGCGCCAGCAGCCCCCCTGGGACTATCACTGAAGCTTTCTTT; CDR3aa: CASSPPGTITEAFF
v_gene: TRBV5-1; d_gene: .; len: 15; j_gene: TRBJ1-4; abundance: .; CDR3nt: TGCGCCAGCAGCTTGGAGCGGGGAGCTAATGAAAAACTGTTTTTT; CDR3aa: CASSLERGANEKLFF
v_gene: TRBV18; d_gene: .; len: 11; j_gene: TRBJ2-3; abundance: few; CDR3nt: TGTGCCAGCCAGAATGAAGATACGCAGTATTTT; CDR3aa: CASQNEDTQYF
v_gene: TRBV27; d_gene: .; len: 11; j_gene: TRBJ2-7; abundance: few; CDR3nt: TGTGCCAGCAGGAGTCGAAAGGAGGAGTACTTC; CDR3aa: CASRSRKEEYF
v_gene: TRBV25-1; d_gene: .; len: 12; j_gene: TRBJ1-4; abundance: .; CDR3nt: TGTGCCAGCAGTGATCTTAATGAAAAACTGTTTTTT; CDR3aa: CASSDLNEKLFF
v_gene: TRBV15; d_gene: .; len: 14; j_gene: TRBJ1-1; abundance: few; CDR3nt: TGTGCCACCAGCAGTGGAGGGACCAAAGTGATTGCTTTCTTT; CDR3aa: CATSSGGTKVIAFF
v_gene: TRBV5-4; d_gene: .; len: 15; j_gene: TRBJ2-3; abundance: .; CDR3nt: TGTGCCAGCAGCACTCAGGCTCGGAGCACAGATACGCAGTATTTT; CDR3aa: CASSTQARSTDTQYF
v_gene: TRBV2; d_gene: .; len: 13; j_gene: TRBJ2-5; abundance: .; CDR3nt: TGTGCCAGCAGTCTCCGGACTAAAGAGACCCAGTACTTC; CDR3aa: CASSLRTKETQYF
v_gene: TRBV5-1; d_gene: TRBD1; len: 15; j_gene: TRBJ1-1; abundance: .; CDR3nt: TGCGCCAGCAGCTGGCGACAGGGGGAGGGCACTGAAGCTTTCTTT; CDR3aa: CASSWRQGEGTEAFF
v_gene: TRBV19; d_gene: TRBD2; len: 17; j_gene: TRBJ2-6; abundance: once; CDR3nt: TGTGCCAGTACCCTGGGGGGGACCTACTCTGGGGCCAACGTCCTGACTTTC; CDR3aa: CASTLGGTYSGANVLTF
v_gene: TRBV4-3; d_gene: .; len: 14; j_gene: TRBJ1-6; abundance: .; CDR3nt: TGCGCCAGCAGCCAAGATCCCAGGTATTCACCCCTCCACTTT; CDR3aa: CASSQDPRYSPLHF
v_gene: TRBV18; d_gene: TRBD2; len: 15; j_gene: TRBJ2-7; abundance: .; CDR3nt: TGTGCCAGCCGACCTGACAGGCCGACGGGGGGGGAGCAGTACTTC; CDR3aa: CASRPDRPTGGEQYF
v_gene: TRBV11-2; d_gene: TRBD2; len: 15; j_gene: TRBJ2-1; abundance: once; CDR3nt: TGTGCCAGCAGCTCTCGACTAGCGGGGGACAATGAGCAGTTCTTC; CDR3aa: CASSSRLAGDNEQFF
v_gene: TRBV5-1; d_gene: TRBD2; len: 18; j_gene: TRBJ2-3; abundance: .; CDR3nt: TGCGCCAGCAGCTTCAGGACTAGCGGGGGGCCTAGCACAGATACGCAGTATTTT; CDR3aa: CASSFRTSGGPSTDTQYF
v_gene: TRBV9; d_gene: .; len: 13; j_gene: TRBJ1-6; abundance: few; CDR3nt: TGTGCCAGCAGCGTAGATAATGATTCACCCCTCCACTTT; CDR3aa: CASSVDNDSPLHF
v_gene: TRBV5-1; d_gene: TRBD1; len: 15; j_gene: TRBJ2-1; abundance: .; CDR3nt: TGCGCCAGCACAACAGGGACAGGGTGGTACAATGAGCAGTTCTTC; CDR3aa: CASTTGTGWYNEQFF
v_gene: TRBV19; d_gene: .; len: 13; j_gene: TRBJ1-2; abundance: few; CDR3nt: TGTGCCAGTAGTATCGAGGCAGGGTATGGCTACACCTTC; CDR3aa: CASSIEAGYGYTF
v_gene: TRBV6-1; d_gene: TRBD2; len: 16; j_gene: TRBJ2-2; abundance: .; CDR3nt: TGTGCCAGCAGTGCCATAGCGGGGGCGACACACCGGGAGCTGTTTTTT; CDR3aa: CASSAIAGATHRELFF
v_gene: TRBV14; d_gene: .; len: 15; j_gene: TRBJ2-5; abundance: .; CDR3nt: TGTGCCAGCAGTCCTACTTTAGGGGGTCAAGAGACCCAGTACTTC; CDR3aa: CASSPTLGGQETQYF
v_gene: TRBV7-9; d_gene: .; len: 14; j_gene: TRBJ1-1; abundance: .; CDR3nt: TGTGCCAGCAGCTTAGGGGCTGCTGGCACTGAAGCTTTCTTT; CDR3aa: CASSLGAAGTEAFF
v_gene: TRBV7-2; d_gene: .; len: 16; j_gene: TRBJ2-1; abundance: .; CDR3nt: TGTGCCAGCAGCTCCAGGGGATATGGGTCCTACAATGAGCAGTTCTTC; CDR3aa: CASSSRGYGSYNEQFF
v_gene: TRBV5-6; d_gene: TRBD1; len: 14; j_gene: TRBJ2-7; abundance: .; CDR3nt: TGTGCCAGCAGCCGGCCGACAGGGACCCACGAGCAGTACTTC; CDR3aa: CASSRPTGTHEQYF
v_gene: TRBV5-1; d_gene: TRBD2; len: 17; j_gene: TRBJ2-5; abundance: .; CDR3nt: TGCGCCAGCAGCTTGGGACTAGCGGGGGGCATACAAGAGACCCAGTACTTC; CDR3aa: CASSLGLAGGIQETQYF
v_gene: TRBV7-8; d_gene: .; len: 16; j_gene: TRBJ1-5; abundance: .; CDR3nt: TGTGCCAGCAGCCCCCGGTGGGCAGCTCAACATCAGCCCCAGCATTTT; CDR3aa: CASSPRWAAQHQPQHF
v_gene: TRBV4-1; d_gene: TRBD2; len: 20; j_gene: TRBJ2-3; abundance: .; CDR3nt: TGCGCCAGCAGCCGAATAGTTGGGTCTAGCGGGGGCAGGGTCGCAGATACGCAGTATTTT; CDR3aa: CASSRIVGSSGGRVADTQYF
v_gene: TRBV28; d_gene: TRBD1; len: 16; j_gene: TRBJ1-2; abundance: once; CDR3nt: TGTGCCAGCAGTTTACGTCGGTTGGGACAGGGGGATGGCTACACCTTC; CDR3aa: CASSLRRLGQGDGYTF